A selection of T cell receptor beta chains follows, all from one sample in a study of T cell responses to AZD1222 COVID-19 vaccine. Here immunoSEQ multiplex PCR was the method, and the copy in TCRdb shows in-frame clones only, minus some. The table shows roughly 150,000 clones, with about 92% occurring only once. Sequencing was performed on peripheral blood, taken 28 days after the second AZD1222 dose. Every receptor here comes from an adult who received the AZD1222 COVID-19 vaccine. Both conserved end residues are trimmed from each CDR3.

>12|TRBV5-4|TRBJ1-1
ASSLDRGTTEAF
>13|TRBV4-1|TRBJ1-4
ASSPSGTGDEKLF
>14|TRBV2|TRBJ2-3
ASSEDSGGATDTQY
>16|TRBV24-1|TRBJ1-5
ATSLGAQKRNSNQPQH
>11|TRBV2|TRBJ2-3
ASSRGSLGTQY
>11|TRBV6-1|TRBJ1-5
ASSDSGLQPQH
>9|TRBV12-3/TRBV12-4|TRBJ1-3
ASSFSEGPN
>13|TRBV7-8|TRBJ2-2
ASSPWLGNTGELF
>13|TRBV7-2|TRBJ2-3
ASSLGGQGIDTQY
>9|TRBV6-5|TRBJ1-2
ASTEGGRYT
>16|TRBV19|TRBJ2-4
ASSIDGVAPGGKNIQY
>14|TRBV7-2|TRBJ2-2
ASSLEGGGGTGELF
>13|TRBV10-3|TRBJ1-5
AISESAGVGQPQH
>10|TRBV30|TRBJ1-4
AWSRGDEKLF
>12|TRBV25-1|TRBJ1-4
ASSEGPWNEKLF
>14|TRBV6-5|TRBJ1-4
ASSYSLDSGRGKLF
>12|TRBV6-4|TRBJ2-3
ASSGTGGTDTQY
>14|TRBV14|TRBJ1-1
ASSLLTRGMNTEAF
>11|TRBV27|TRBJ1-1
ASRWGQNTEAF
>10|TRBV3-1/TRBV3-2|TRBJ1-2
ASSQGEMGHA
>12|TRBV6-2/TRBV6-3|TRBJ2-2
ASSYPSRTGELF
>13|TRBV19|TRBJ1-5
ALERAQDSNQPQH
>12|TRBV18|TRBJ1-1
ASSPQNLNTEAF